This is a list of T cell receptor beta chains from one sample in a study of brain T cells in children with intractable seizures. The data were produced by immunoSEQ multiplex PCR, yet TCRdb's version contains in-frame clones alone and is incomplete. The sample includes hundreds of thousands of clones, over 85% of them seen just once. Sample: peripheral blood, taken roughly 5 months after surgery. These receptors were taken from a boy younger than two with tuberous sclerosis and intractable seizures. CDR3s include the opening cysteine and the closing phenylalanine or tryptophan. The order of the fields is J gene, V gene, CDR3 protein.

TRBJ1-1	TRBV5-5	CASSIGWGALKAEAFF
TRBJ2-5	TRBV14	CASSLFPGGTHPQETQYF
TRBJ2-1	TRBV3-1/TRBV3-2	CASSPLTNEQFF
TRBJ1-3	TRBV18	CASSPDNSGNTIYF
TRBJ1-2	TRBV30	CAWSVHMGGDGYTF
TRBJ2-1	TRBV3-1/TRBV3-2	CASSSRREGNEQFF
TRBJ1-1	TRBV5-1	CASSLVGWGVTEAFF
TRBJ2-1	TRBV3-1/TRBV3-2	CASSQRLGAEQFF
TRBJ2-7	TRBV15	CATSRIPPSYEQYF
TRBJ1-6	TRBV30	CAWIKESSYNSPLHF
TRBJ1-5	TRBV23-1	CASSPSSNQPQHF
TRBJ2-7	TRBV30	CAWAQGAYEQYF
TRBJ1-3	TRBV5-1	CASSLSSQGTGNTIYF
TRBJ2-7	TRBV19	CASSSSVGSYEQYF
TRBJ1-5	TRBV2	CARATGVHNQPQHF
TRBJ2-7	TRBV7-5	CARSGGRDFYEQYF
TRBJ1-4	TRBV5-1	CASSLVGRQVNEKLFF
TRBJ2-1	TRBV5-1	CASSLAGEYNEQFF
TRBJ1-2	TRBV7-3	CASSLSGIDRTANYSYTF
TRBJ1-2	TRBV6-5	CASMRDRGKLGYTF
TRBJ1-3	TRBV5-1	CASSLDVGLTGNTIYF
TRBJ1-5	TRBV2	CASIRLTHQPQHF
TRBJ1-6	TRBV19	CASSSLRDSYNSPLHF
TRBJ2-2	TRBV7-8	CASSLESPGTTNTGELFF
TRBJ1-5	TRBV6-2/TRBV6-3	CASSRMTGNSNQPQHF
TRBJ2-1	TRBV14	CASSPGPGGNEQFF
TRBJ1-1	TRBV7-9	CASSSRRVPANTEAFF
TRBJ1-1	TRBV15	CATSRVPPLGRSEAFF
TRBJ1-1	TRBV2	CASRGLDTEAFF
TRBJ2-7	TRBV6-5	CASRFGYEQYF
TRBJ2-7	TRBV19	CASSKGDSLDYEQYF
TRBJ2-1	TRBV5-1	CASSPAGTGGPTDEQFF
TRBJ1-1	TRBV7-9	CASSMNTEAFF
TRBJ2-1	TRBV5-5	CASSLLLTGGLHEQFF
TRBJ2-1	TRBV11-3	CASSLGTLAGSYNEQFF
TRBJ2-5	TRBV7-9	CASSFASLETQYF
TRBJ2-5	TRBV2	CASSHPGTSGGEETQYF
TRBJ2-7	TRBV11-3	CASSPGTSGIYEQYF
TRBJ2-1	TRBV7-3	CASSLSGTSGGLVEQFF
TRBJ2-2	TRBV11-1	CASSYTGELFF
TRBJ2-1	TRBV10-3	CAISDRGTLNEQFF
TRBJ2-7	TRBV6-6	CASSYSPSGYEQYF
TRBJ1-1	TRBV6-2/TRBV6-3	CASSYRDTTEAFF
TRBJ2-1	TRBV7-6	CASSLAAQTYNEQFF
TRBJ2-5	TRBV24-1	CATSAGLAGETQYF
TRBJ2-7	TRBV7-3	CASSLSGGYEQYF
TRBJ2-7	TRBV29-1	CSVGVVGLSYEQYF
TRBJ2-3	TRBV4-1	CASSQDKGASGTRDTQYF
TRBJ2-3	TRBV27	CASSFQFSTDTQYF